This T cell receptor beta chain is from a study of blood T cells in healthy people across ages. A second PCR of 7 to 11 cycles used a sample-barcoded 5' primer and a J-beta primer mix. CDR3-containing paired-end reads numbered at least 2.5 million in each sample. A single record per CDR3 protein comes from TCRdb applying MiXCR to the 5' RACE reads. Of 1,800,000 or so distinct CDR3 sequences listed, 30% to 40% are singletons. There are 14 residues in the CDR3. The germline gives CDR1 MGHRA, CDR2 YSYEKL. Donors ranged from about 6 to 95 years old and were healthy Caucasians in Russia. Drawing of peripheral blood yielded 8.5 to 10 milliliters from each donor. Whole-study findings and limits: Long-lived and aged donors differed, with more naive CD4+ cells and higher diversity in the long-lived.

Concerning this clonotype itself: Its target is not known.

The sequencing sample was made of blood. The chain uses TRBV4-1 and TRBJ2-7; D is undetermined. The assigned J gene may be wrong: the sequence end matches TRBJ2-5 better. This receptor was obtained from a human donor in good health. CDR3: CASSQVHGTGTQYF. The CDR3 region has the DNA TGCGCCAGCAGCCAAGTACACGGCACGGGGACCCAGTACTTC.